The clone carrying this T cell receptor beta chain has more than one count but fewer than ten. The antigen is undetermined. This entry belongs to a study of human T cells and chemical hapten exposure. Whole-study results and caveats: Clustering by CDR3 similarity yielded significantly more large clusters from expanded TCRs than controls. No shift was seen in TCRs above 1 in 1000 frequency with DPC sensitization.

Time point in this sample: patch test 2, 6 weeks after DPC sensitization. The treatment was: therapeutic diphenylcyclopropenone sensitization with weekly scalp DPC. One entry per CDR3 protein results from TCRdb running MiXCR on the RACE reads. Here the sample spans approximately 100,000 distinct CDR3 sequences, about a tenth being singletons. The V segment lost 2 bases and the J segment 4 bases; nucleotides outside the gene matches: 2. Germline loops: CDR1 SNHLY, CDR2 FYNNEI. The CDR3 runs 15 residues. This clonotype was sampled from a woman between 40 and 50 years old with alopecia areata. Some clones in this sample may be carry-over from other donors' samples. Sequenced here: whole blood, sampled in connection with sensitization to the hapten diphenylcyclopropenone (DPC). The chain is built from TRBV2 and TRBJ2-3; 11 bases map to TRBD1. The CDR3 sequence is CASSERTGGPDTQYF. In DNA form, the CDR3 reads TGTGCCAGCAGTGAAAGGACAGGGGGCCCAGATACGCAGTATTTT.